The 25 T cell receptor beta chains below come from one sample, sequenced in a study of T cell changes during pregnancy in multiple sclerosis. TCRdb's table, derived via immunoSEQ multiplex PCR, lists solely in-frame clones and lacks some. Of about 89,000 clones in the sample, 94% were seen once. Sequenced material: peripheral blood, taken after pregnancy. All receptors derive from a female donor in good health, enrolled as a control in a pregnancy study.

V gene TRBV5-1 combines with J gene TRBJ2-3; TRBD2 matches at 15 bases. Trimming removed 2 bases from V and 6 bases from J; junction bases left unmatched: 10. From germline, CDR1 is SGHRS and CDR2 YFSETQ. This CDR3 has 18 residues. The CDR3 region is CASSFGGLAGGHLDTQYF. CDR3 DNA sequence: TGCGCCAGCAGCTTTGGAGGACTAGCGGGGGGGCACTTGGATACGCAGTATTTT. The whole variable domain, remainder taken from reference TRBV5-1 and TRBJ2-3, is KAGVTQTPRYLIKTRGQQVTLSCSPISGHRSVSWYQQTPGQGLQFLFEYFSETQRNKGNFPGRFSGRQFSNSRSEMNVSTLELGDSALYLCASSFGGLAGGHLDTQYFGPGTRLTVL.

The count of this clone is one. The rearrangement joins TRBV7-2 to TRBJ2-3; maybe TRBD1 (5 bases). Trimming removed 2 bases at V and 6 bases at J, with 15 bases between. Germline CDR1 SGHTA, CDR2 FQGNSA. The CDR3 runs to 15 residues. The CDR3 DNA reads TGTGCCAGCAGCTTATTGGGAAGGGGCAGGGATACGCAGTATTTT. Protein: CASSLLGRGRDTQYF.

CDR3 amino acids: CSVDGLAKPYNEQFF. The CDR3, as DNA: TGCAGCGTTGATGGACTAGCGAAACCTTACAATGAGCAGTTCTTC. This sequence joins TRBV29-1 and TRBJ2-1; TRBD2 matches 9 bases. The CDR3 totals 15 residues. Germline V CDR1 and CDR2: SQVTM, ANQGSEA. J lost 4 bases, V lost 3 bases, and 7 bases had no gene match.

The chain couples TRBV5-1 to TRBJ2-5; a weak D match, TRBD2 (5 bases). With 0 bases removed from V and 3 bases from J, the gap between germline ends came to 6 bases. Germline CDR1 and CDR2: SGHRS and YFSETQ. The CDR3 length is 13 residues. The CDR3 nucleotides are TGCGCCAGCAGCTTGGTCGGGGAAGAGACCCAGTACTTC. It translates to CASSLVGEETQYF.

The chain links TRBV2 to TRBJ2-2; D gene unclear. From germline, CDR1 is SNHLY and CDR2 FYNNEI. The CDR3 length is 14 residues. V lost 2 bases and J lost 4, with 8 bases in between. The CDR3 nucleotides are TGTGCCAGCAGTGAAATGGCCTTCACCGGGGAGCTGTTTTTT. It specifies CASSEMAFTGELFF.

The sample holds one count of this clone. In DNA, the CDR3 is TGTGCCAGCAGTTACCCCAACAGGGCCGGGGAGCTGTTTTTT. It specifies CASSYPNRAGELFF. The chain is built from TRBV6-5 and TRBJ2-2, with D possibly TRBD1 on 6 matching bases. Germline values: CDR1 MNHEY, CDR2 SVGAGI. This CDR3 contains 14 residues. Trimming took off 2 bases at V and 6 bases at J, with 10 bases between the two ends.

The chain combines TRBV28 with TRBJ1-5; no definite D call. This CDR3 has 12 residues. Germline-derived CDR1 and CDR2 are MDHEN and SYDVKM. With 6 bases removed from V and 11 bases from J, the gap between germline ends came to 14 bases. In nucleotides, the CDR3 is TGTGCCAGCAGGGGCCTCTTAAGGACCCAGCATTTT. It yields the protein CASRGLLRTQHF.

This sequence joins TRBV28 and TRBJ2-5; tentative D call: TRBD1 (5 bases). The CDR3 consists of 15 residues. V lost 5 bases and J lost 5, with 18 bases in between. The V gene's germline CDR1 is MDHEN and CDR2 SYDVKM. In DNA, the CDR3 is TGTGCCAGCAGTCAAGACCAGCAATCAGGGGAGACCCAGTACTTC. Residues: CASSQDQQSGETQYF.

The V call is TRBV18, the J call TRBJ1-4, with D possibly being TRBD1 (6 bases). There are 15 residues in the CDR3. V lost 2 bases and J 4 bases, leaving 11 bases between the germline ends. CDR1 KGHSH and CDR2 LQKENI come from the germline V gene. CDR3 sequence (DNA): TGTGCCAGCTCACCAAACAGACAGGTTAATGAAAAACTGTTTTTT. As protein: CASSPNRQVNEKLFF.

The rearrangement links TRBV4-1 to TRBJ2-1, with 13 bases identical to TRBD2. Germline-derived CDR1 and CDR2 are MGHRA and YSYEKL. The junction had 14 bases not matched to a gene; V was cut back by 3 bases and J by 9 bases. The CDR3 loop spans 18 amino acids. The chain's CDR3 is CASSHALELAGGPGEQFF. The CDR3 DNA is TGCGCCAGCAGCCATGCCCTCGAACTAGCGGGAGGGCCGGGTGAGCAGTTCTTC.

The chain joins TRBV6-1 to TRBJ2-1; TRBD1 matches at 8 bases. Germline lookup yields CDR1 MNHNS and CDR2 SASEGT. The CDR3 has 16 amino acids. The ends lost 4 bases at V and 7 bases at J; junction bases unmatched: 12. In DNA form, the CDR3 reads TGTGCCAGCAGTGGGATTGGACAGGGAGTTTATAATGAGCAGTTCTTC. Translated, it gives CASSGIGQGVYNEQFF.

The CDR3 protein is CASTGLAPSVNEQFF. The DNA of the CDR3 is TGTGCCAGCACGGGACTAGCACCCTCGGTAAATGAGCAGTTCTTC. The chain combines TRBV25-1 with TRBJ2-1, with TRBD2 matching over 9 bases. With V trimmed by 7 bases and J by 7 bases, 11 bases remained unmatched. The length of the CDR3 is 15 residues. Germline V gives CDR1 MGHDK, CDR2 SYGVNS.

This clone showed up just once. CDR3 DNA: TGTGCCAGCAGCCGGACAGGGGCAGGGCAAGAGACCCAGTACTTC. Amino acid sequence: CASSRTGAGQETQYF. The chain recombines TRBV7-9 with TRBJ2-5; 9 positions match TRBD1. V lost 5 bases, J lost 2 bases, and 6 bases stayed unmatched. The CDR3 runs to 15 residues. Germline values: CDR1 SEHNR, CDR2 FQNEAQ (reference sequence).

The V gene is TRBV2, the J gene TRBJ2-7; possible D gene TRBD1, 6 bases. Germline V gene lookup returns CDR1 SNHLY and CDR2 FYNNEI. Trimming stripped 7 bases from V and 2 bases from J, with 9 bases between. The CDR3 has 12 residues. The CDR3 is CASTGEPYEQYF. The CDR3 DNA is TGTGCCAGCACAGGGGAACCCTACGAGCAGTACTTC.

The chain uses TRBV27 and TRBJ2-6; 8 bases fit TRBD2. Losses at the gene ends were 6 bases for V and 2 bases for J; bases not matched to a gene: 3. The CDR3 length is 15 residues. Germline-derived CDR1 and CDR2 are MNHEY and SMNVEV (reference sequence). The CDR3 region has the DNA TGTGCCAGCAGCCCGCGGGGGGCTGGGGCCAACGTCCTGACTTTC. Encoded protein: CASSPRGAGANVLTF. Full variable domain (rest looked up from reference TRBV27 and TRBJ2-6): EAQVTQNPRYLITVTGKKLTVTCSQNMNHEYMSWYRQDPGLGLRQIYYSMNVEVTDKGDVPEGYKVSRKEKRNFPLILESPSPNQTSLYFCASSPRGAGANVLTFGAGSRLTVL.

This clone was seen only once. CDR3 sequence (DNA): TGTGCCAGCAGCTTCGACAGGGTCCCAGATACGCAGTATTTT. Its protein product is CASSFDRVPDTQYF. The V gene is TRBV7-9, the J gene TRBJ2-3; 7 bases align to TRBD1. The CDR3 contains 14 residues. Germline assignment: CDR1 SEHNR and CDR2 FQNEAQ (reference sequence). V shed 3 bases and J 4 bases; nucleotides not matched to a gene: 4. Supplemented by reference TRBV7-9 and TRBJ2-3, the full variable domain reads DTGVSQNPRHKITKRGQNVTFRCDPISEHNRLYWYRQTLGQGPEFLTYFQNEAQLEKSRLLSDRFSAERPKGSFSTLEIQRTEQGDSAMYLCASSFDRVPDTQYFGPGTRLTVL.

This sequence joins TRBV5-4 and TRBJ2-5; 12 bases map to TRBD2. The CDR3 runs 16 residues. CDR1 is SGHNT and CDR2 is YYREEE in the germline V gene (reference sequence). V gave up 0 bases and J gave up 2 bases; unmatched junction bases: 2. CDR3 DNA sequence: TGTGCCAGCAGCTTGGGACTAGCGGGGGTACAAGAGACCCAGTACTTC. It codes for CASSLGLAGVQETQYF.

V gene TRBV19 combines with J gene TRBJ2-7; a weak D match, TRBD1 (5 bases). V lost 7 bases and J lost 3, with 16 bases in between. This CDR3 is built from 14 residues. Germline V lookup: CDR1 LNHDA, CDR2 SQIVND (reference sequence). CDR3 loop: CASTRTGDSYEQYF. As DNA, the CDR3 is TGTGCCAGTACTAGGACGGGTGACAGCTACGAGCAGTACTTC.

The chain uses TRBV11-2 and TRBJ1-1; perhaps TRBD1 as D (5 bases). CDR3 size: 14 residues. The germline V gene encodes CDR1 SGHAT and CDR2 FQNNGV. Trimming took 2 bases from V and 4 from J, leaving 11 bases between them. The CDR3 DNA reads as TGTGCCAGCAGCTTACAGGGTTGGAGCACTGAAGCTTTCTTT. Translating it yields CASSLQGWSTEAFF. Complete variable domain (other parts from reference TRBV11-2 and TRBJ1-1): EAGVAQSPRYKIIEKRQSVAFWCNPISGHATLYWYQQILGQGPKLLIQFQNNGVVDDSQLPKDRFSAERLKGVDSTLKIQPAKLEDSAVYLCASSLQGWSTEAFFGQGTRLTVV.

The chain has TRBV5-1 and TRBJ2-5; 9 bases match TRBD2. CDR1 is SGHRS and CDR2 is YFSETQ in the germline V gene. The CDR3 runs to 19 residues. With 1 base clipped from V and 2 bases from J, the junction kept 15 bases outside the gene matches. CDR3 amino acids: CASSLSEPPLAGFQETQYF. The DNA of the CDR3 is TGCGCCAGCAGCTTGAGCGAACCACCGCTAGCGGGATTTCAAGAGACCCAGTACTTC.

The V call is TRBV7-2, the J call TRBJ2-3, with 11 bases aligning to TRBD2. Looked up from germline, CDR1 is SGHTA and CDR2 is FQGNSA. The J segment lost 4 bases and the V segment lost 0 bases, leaving 15 bases of the junction unmatched. The CDR3 runs 20 residues. CDR3 in DNA: TGTGCCAGCAGCTTAGCCCCCCTCCTAGCGGGAGGAGCCCGGGCAGATACGCAGTATTTT. Amino acids: CASSLAPLLAGGARADTQYF.

The rearrangement joins TRBV5-4 to TRBJ2-1; TRBD2 aligns across 11 bases. V was clipped by 1 base and J by 9 bases; unmatched bases: 9. Germline V CDR1 and CDR2: SGHNT, YYREEE (reference sequence). This CDR3 contains 16 residues. Here the CDR3 reads CASSLNVLAGAGEQFF. The DNA for the CDR3 is TGTGCCAGCAGCTTGAATGTACTAGCGGGAGCGGGTGAGCAGTTCTTC.

The genes are TRBV6-1 and TRBJ2-7; 8 positions agree with TRBD1. V lost 7 bases to trimming and J lost 7 bases; unmatched junction nucleotides: 9. In germline, CDR1 is MNHNS, CDR2 SASEGT. CDR3 length: 13 amino acids. In nucleotides, the CDR3 is TGTGCCAGCACAAGACAGGGGAGTAGGGAGCAGTACTTC. Translation: CASTRQGSREQYF.

V is TRBV6-1 and J is TRBJ2-1, with 12 bases matching TRBD2. Germline CDR1 is MNHNS and CDR2 is SASEGT. V lost 10 bases to trimming and J lost 12 bases; unmatched junction nucleotides: 13. The CDR3 runs 14 residues. CDR3 residues: CATRLAGVRSRQFF. The CDR3 DNA follows: TGTGCCACTCGACTAGCGGGAGTACGTAGTAGGCAGTTCTTC.

The V call is TRBV18, the J call TRBJ1-1; 9 nucleotides align to TRBD1. The J segment lost 4 bases and the V segment lost 6 bases, leaving 6 bases of the junction unmatched. The CDR3 covers 14 residues. Germline loops: CDR1 KGHSH, CDR2 LQKENI. The CDR3 DNA is TGTGCCAGCTCGGTACAGGGGGCAGGCACTGAAGCTTTCTTT. This gives the protein CASSVQGAGTEAFF.